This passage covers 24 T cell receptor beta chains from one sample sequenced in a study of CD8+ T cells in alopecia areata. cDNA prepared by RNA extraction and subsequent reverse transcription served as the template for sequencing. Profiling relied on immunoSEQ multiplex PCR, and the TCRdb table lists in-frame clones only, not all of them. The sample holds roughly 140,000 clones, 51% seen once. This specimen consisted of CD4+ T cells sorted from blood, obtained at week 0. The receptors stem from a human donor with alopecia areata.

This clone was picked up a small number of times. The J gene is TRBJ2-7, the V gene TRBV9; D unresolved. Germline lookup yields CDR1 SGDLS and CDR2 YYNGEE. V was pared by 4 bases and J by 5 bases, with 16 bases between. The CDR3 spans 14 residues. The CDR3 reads CASSKYGGLDEQYF. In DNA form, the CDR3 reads TGTGCCAGCAGCAAATACGGTGGTTTAGACGAGCAGTACTTC.

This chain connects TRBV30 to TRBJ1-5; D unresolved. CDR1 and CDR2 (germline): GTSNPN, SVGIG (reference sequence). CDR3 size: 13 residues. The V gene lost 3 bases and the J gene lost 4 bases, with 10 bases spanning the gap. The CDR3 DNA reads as TGTGCCTGGAGCAAACAGACAAATCAGCCCCAGCATTTT. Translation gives CAWSKQTNQPQHF.

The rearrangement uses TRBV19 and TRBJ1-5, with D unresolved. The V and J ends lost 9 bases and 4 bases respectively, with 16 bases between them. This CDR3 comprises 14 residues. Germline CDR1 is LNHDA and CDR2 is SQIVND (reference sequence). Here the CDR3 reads CASRRYHDNQPQHF. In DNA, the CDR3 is TGTGCCAGCCGTCGATACCATGATAATCAGCCCCAGCATTTT.

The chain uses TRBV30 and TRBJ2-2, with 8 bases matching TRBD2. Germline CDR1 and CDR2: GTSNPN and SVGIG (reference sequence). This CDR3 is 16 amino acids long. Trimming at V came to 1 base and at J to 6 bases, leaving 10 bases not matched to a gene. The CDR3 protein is CAWSDPGTRGSGELFF. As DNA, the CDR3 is TGTGCCTGGAGTGACCCCGGGACTAGAGGGTCCGGGGAGCTGTTTTTT. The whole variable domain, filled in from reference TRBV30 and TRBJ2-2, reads SQTIHQWPATLVQPVGSPLSLECTVEGTSNPNLYWYRQAAGRGLQLLFYSVGIGQISSEVPQNLSASRPQDRQFILSSKKLLLSDSGFYLCAWSDPGTRGSGELFFGEGSRLTVL.

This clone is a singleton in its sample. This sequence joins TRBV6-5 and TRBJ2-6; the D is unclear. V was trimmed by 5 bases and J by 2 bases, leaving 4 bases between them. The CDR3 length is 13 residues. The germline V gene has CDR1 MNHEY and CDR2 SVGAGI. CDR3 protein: CASSRPGANVLTF. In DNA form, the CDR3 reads TGTGCCAGCAGTCGGCCTGGGGCCAACGTCCTGACTTTC.

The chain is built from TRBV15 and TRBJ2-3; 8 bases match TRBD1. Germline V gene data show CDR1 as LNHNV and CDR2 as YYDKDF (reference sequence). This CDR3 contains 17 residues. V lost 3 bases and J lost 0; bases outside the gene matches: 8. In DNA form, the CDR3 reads TGTGCCACCAGCAGGCCTCGACAGGGGACTAGCACAGATACGCAGTATTTT. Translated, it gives CATSRPRQGTSTDTQYF.

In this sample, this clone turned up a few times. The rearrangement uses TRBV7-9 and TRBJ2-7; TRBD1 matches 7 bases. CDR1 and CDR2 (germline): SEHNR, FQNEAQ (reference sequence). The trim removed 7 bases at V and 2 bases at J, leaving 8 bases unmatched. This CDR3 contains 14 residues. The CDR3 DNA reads TGTGCCAGCAACCCAGCCCAGGGGGCCTACGAGCAGTACTTC. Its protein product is CASNPAQGAYEQYF.

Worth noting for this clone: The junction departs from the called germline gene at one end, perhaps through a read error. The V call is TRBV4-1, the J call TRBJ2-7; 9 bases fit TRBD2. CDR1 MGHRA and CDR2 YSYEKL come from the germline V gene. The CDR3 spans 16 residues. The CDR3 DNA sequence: TGCGCCAGCAGCCCTAACGGAGCGGGAGGCTCCCACGAGCAGTACTTC. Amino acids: CASSPNGAGGSHEQYF.

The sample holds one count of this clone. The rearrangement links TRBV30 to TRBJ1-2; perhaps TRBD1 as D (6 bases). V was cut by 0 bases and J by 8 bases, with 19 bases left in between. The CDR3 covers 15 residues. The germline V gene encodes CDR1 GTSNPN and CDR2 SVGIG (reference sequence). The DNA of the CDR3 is TGTGCCTGGAGTGTAAAGGGGGGCGAGTCGAGGGGCTACACCTTC. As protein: CAWSVKGGESRGYTF.

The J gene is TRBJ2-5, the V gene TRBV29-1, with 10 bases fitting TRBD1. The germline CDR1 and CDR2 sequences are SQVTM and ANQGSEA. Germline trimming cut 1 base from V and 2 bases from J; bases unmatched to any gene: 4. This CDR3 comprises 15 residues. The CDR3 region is CSVEADRGGQETQYF. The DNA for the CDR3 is TGCAGCGTTGAAGCGGACAGGGGGGGACAAGAGACCCAGTACTTC.

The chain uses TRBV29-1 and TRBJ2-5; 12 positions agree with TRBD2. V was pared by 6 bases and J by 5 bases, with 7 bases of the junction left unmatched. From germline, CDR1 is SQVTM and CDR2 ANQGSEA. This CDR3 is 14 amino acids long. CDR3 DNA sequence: TGCAGCGTCCGACTAGCGGGAGTAGTTGAGACCCAGTACTTC. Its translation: CSVRLAGVVETQYF.

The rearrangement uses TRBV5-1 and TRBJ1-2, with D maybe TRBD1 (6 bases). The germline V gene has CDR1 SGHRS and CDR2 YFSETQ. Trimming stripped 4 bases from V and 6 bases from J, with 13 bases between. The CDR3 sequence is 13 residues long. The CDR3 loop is CASSGAGVDGYTF. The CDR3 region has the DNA TGCGCCAGCAGCGGTGCAGGGGTGGATGGCTACACCTTC.

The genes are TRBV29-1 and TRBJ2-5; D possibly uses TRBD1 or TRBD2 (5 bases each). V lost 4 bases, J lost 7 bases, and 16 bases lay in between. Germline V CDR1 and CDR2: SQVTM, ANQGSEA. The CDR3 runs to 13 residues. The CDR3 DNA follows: TGCAGCGTTGGGGACCAGGGTGGGAGGACCCAGTACTTC. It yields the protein CSVGDQGGRTQYF.

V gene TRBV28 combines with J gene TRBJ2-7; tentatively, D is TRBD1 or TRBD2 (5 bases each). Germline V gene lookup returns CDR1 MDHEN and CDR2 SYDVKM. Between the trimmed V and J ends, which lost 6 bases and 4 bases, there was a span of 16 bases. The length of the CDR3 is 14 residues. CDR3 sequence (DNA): TGTGCCAGCAGGCCATCGGGGAAGGGGTACGAGCAGTACTTC. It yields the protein CASRPSGKGYEQYF.

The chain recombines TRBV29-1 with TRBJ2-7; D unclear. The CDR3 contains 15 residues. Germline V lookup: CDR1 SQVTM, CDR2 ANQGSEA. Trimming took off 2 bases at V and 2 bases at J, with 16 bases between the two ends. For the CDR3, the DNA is TGCAGCGTTGAAAAACCGGCAGGACCGGCCTACGAGCAGTACTTC. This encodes CSVEKPAGPAYEQYF.

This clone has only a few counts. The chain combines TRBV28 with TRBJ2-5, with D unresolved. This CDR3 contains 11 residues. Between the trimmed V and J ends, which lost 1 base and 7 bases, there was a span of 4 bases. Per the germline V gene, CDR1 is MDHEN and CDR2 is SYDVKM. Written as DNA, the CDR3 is TGTGCCAGCAGTTTATTCGGGACCCAGTACTTC. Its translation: CASSLFGTQYF.

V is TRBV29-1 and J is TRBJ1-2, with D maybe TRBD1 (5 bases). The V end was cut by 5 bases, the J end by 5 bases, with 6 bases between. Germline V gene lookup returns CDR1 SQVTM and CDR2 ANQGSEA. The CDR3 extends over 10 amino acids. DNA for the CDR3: TGCAGCGTTTGGGGGTATGGCTACACCTTC. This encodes CSVWGYGYTF.

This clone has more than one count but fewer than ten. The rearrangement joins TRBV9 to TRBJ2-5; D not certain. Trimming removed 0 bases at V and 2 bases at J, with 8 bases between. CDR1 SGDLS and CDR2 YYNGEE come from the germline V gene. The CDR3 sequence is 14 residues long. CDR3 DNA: TGTGCCAGCAGCGTAGGGGCAGTTCAAGAGACCCAGTACTTC. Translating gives CASSVGAVQETQYF.

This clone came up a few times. This chain's CDR3 is CSVELLQGGQETQYF. CDR3 bases: TGCAGCGTAGAACTCCTACAGGGAGGCCAAGAGACCCAGTACTTC. This chain uses TRBV29-1 with TRBJ2-5; D might be TRBD1 or TRBD2, each matching 6 bases. The CDR3 sequence is 15 residues long. The germline V gene encodes CDR1 SQVTM and CDR2 ANQGSEA. With 6 bases removed from V and 1 base from J, the gap between germline ends came to 18 bases.

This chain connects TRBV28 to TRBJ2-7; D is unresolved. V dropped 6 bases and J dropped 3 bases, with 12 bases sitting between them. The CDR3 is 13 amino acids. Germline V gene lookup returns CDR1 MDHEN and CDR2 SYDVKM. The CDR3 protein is CASSPPTHYEQYF. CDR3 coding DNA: TGTGCCAGCAGCCCACCCACCCACTACGAGCAGTACTTC.

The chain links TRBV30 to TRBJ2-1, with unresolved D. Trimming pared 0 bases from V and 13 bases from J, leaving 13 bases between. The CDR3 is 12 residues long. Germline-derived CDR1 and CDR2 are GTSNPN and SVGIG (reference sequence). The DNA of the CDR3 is TGTGCCTGGAGTGTACGGGCGGTGGGACAGTTCTTC. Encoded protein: CAWSVRAVGQFF.

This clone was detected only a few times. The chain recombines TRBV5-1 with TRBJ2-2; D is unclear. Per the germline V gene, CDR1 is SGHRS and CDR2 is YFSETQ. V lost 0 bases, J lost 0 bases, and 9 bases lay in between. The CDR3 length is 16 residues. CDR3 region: CASSLGHRTNTGELFF. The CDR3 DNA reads TGCGCCAGCAGCTTGGGTCACAGAACGAACACCGGGGAGCTGTTTTTT.

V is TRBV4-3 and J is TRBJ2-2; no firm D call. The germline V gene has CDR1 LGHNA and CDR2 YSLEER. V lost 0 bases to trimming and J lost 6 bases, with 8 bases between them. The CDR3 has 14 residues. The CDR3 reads CASSQDRAAGELFF. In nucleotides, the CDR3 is TGCGCCAGCAGCCAAGACCGCGCGGCCGGGGAGCTGTTTTTT.

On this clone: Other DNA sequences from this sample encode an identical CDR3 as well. The CDR3 sequence: CAWSSGAKNIQYF. The CDR3, as DNA: TGTGCCTGGAGTTCGGGAGCCAAAAACATTCAGTACTTC. The rearrangement uses TRBV30 and TRBJ2-4; D is unresolved. This CDR3 comprises 13 residues. V shed 2 bases and J shed 0 bases, with 5 bases lying between them. Germline values: CDR1 GTSNPN, CDR2 SVGIG (reference sequence). Together with reference TRBV30 and TRBJ2-4, the CDR3 gives the full variable domain: SQTIHQWPATLVQPVGSPLSLECTVEGTSNPNLYWYRQAAGRGLQLLFYSVGIGQISSEVPQNLSASRPQDRQFILSSKKLLLSDSGFYLCAWSSGAKNIQYFGAGTRLSVL.